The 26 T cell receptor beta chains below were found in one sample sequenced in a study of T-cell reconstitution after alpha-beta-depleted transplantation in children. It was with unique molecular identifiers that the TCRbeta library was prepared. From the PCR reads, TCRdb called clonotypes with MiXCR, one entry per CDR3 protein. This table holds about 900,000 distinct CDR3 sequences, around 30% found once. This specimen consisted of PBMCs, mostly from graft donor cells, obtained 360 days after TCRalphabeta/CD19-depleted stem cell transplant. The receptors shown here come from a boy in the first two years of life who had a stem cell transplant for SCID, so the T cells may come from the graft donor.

CDR3 coding DNA: TGCAGTGCTAGTTCCTTCGGGGGGCGGCCCCACGTCTGGGTGGATACGCAGTATTTT. Protein: CSASSFGGRPHVWVDTQYF. The chain links TRBV20-1 to TRBJ2-3; D might be TRBD2 (7 bases). Looked up from germline, CDR1 is DFQATT and CDR2 is SNEGSKA (reference sequence). With 3 bases removed from V and 6 bases from J, the gap between germline ends came to 31 bases. CDR3 length equals 19 residues.

Here the CDR3 reads CASRAEQGAREQYF. Here the CDR3 DNA reads TGTGCCAGCAGAGCTGAACAGGGGGCTCGGGAGCAGTACTTC. This chain connects TRBV2 to TRBJ2-7; 9 bases map to TRBD1. This CDR3 region has 14 residues. After removal of 6 bases from V and 7 bases from J, the junction contained 10 bases not matched to a gene. Germline loops: CDR1 SNHLY, CDR2 FYNNEI. Full variable domain (remainder filled in from reference TRBV2 and TRBJ2-7): EPEVTQTPSHQVTQMGQEVILRCVPISNHLYFYWYRQILGQKVEFLVSFYNNEISEKSEIFDDQFSVERPDGSNFTLKIRSTKLEDSAMYFCASRAEQGAREQYFGPGTRLTVT.

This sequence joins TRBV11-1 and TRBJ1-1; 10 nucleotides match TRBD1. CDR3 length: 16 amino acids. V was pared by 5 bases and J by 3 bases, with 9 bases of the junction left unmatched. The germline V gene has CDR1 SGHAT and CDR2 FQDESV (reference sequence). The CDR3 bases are TGTGCCAGCAGCCCTGGGGTAGGGACAGGGGACACTGAAGCTTTCTTT. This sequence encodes CASSPGVGTGDTEAFF.

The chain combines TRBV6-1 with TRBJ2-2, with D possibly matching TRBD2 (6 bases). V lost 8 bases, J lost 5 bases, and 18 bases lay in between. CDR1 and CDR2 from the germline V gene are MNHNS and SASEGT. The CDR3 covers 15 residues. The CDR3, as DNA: TGTGCCAGCTGGGAGTTAGCGGCCACGACCGGGGAGCTGTTTTTT. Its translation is CASWELAATTGELFF.

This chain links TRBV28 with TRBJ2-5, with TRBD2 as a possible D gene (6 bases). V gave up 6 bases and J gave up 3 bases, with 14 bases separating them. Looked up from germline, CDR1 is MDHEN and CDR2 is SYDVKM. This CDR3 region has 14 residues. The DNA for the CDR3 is TGTGCCAGCAGGGTCCTAGGAGGGGAAGAGACCCAGTACTTC. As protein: CASRVLGGEETQYF. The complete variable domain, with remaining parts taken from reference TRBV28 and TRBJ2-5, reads DVKVTQSSRYLVKRTGEKVFLECVQDMDHENMFWYRQDPGLGLRLIYFSYDVKMKEKGDIPEGYSVSREKKERFSLILESASTNQTSMYLCASRVLGGEETQYFGPGTRLLVL.

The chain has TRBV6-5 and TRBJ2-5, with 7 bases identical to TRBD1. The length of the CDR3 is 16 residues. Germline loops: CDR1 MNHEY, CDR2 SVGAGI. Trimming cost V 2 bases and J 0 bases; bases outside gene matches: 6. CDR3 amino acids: CASSYGAQGNQETQYF. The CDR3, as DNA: TGTGCCAGCAGTTACGGGGCACAGGGGAACCAAGAGACCCAGTACTTC.

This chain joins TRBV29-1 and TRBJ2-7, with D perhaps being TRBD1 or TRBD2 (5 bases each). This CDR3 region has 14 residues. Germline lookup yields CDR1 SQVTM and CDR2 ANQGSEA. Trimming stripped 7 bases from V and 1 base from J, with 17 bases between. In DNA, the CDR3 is TGCAGCGCCTCGGGGCAAATCGGATCCTACGAGCAGTACTTC. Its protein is CSASGQIGSYEQYF.

The CDR3 region is CASRPGTGPTGELFF. CDR3 sequence (DNA): TGTGCCAGTAGGCCCGGGACAGGCCCCACCGGGGAGCTGTTTTTT. V usage is TRBV19 and J usage is TRBJ2-2, with TRBD1 matching over 8 bases. Germline V lookup: CDR1 LNHDA, CDR2 SQIVND (reference sequence). The CDR3 consists of 15 residues. V shed 6 bases, J shed 4 bases, and the junction held 7 bases outside the gene matches. Filled out from reference TRBV19 and TRBJ2-2, the complete variable domain reads DGGITQSPKYLFRKEGQNVTLSCEQNLNHDAMYWYRQDPGQGLRLIYYSQIVNDFQKGDIAEGYSVSREKKESFPLTVTSAQKNPTAFYLCASRPGTGPTGELFFGEGSRLTVL.

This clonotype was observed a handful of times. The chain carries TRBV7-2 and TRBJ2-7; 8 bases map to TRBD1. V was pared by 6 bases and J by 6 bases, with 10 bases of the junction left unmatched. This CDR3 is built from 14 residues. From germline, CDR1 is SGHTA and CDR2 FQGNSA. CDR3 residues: CASRSDRAVSEQYF. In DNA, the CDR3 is TGTGCCAGCAGATCGGACAGGGCTGTCTCCGAGCAGTACTTC.

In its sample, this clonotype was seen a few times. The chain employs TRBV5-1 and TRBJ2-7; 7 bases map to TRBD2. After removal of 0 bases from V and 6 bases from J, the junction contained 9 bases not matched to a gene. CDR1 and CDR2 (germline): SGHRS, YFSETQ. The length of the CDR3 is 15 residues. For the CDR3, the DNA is TGCGCCAGCAGCTTGGCTCCCGGGGGGACTATCGAGCAGTACTTC. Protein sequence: CASSLAPGGTIEQYF.

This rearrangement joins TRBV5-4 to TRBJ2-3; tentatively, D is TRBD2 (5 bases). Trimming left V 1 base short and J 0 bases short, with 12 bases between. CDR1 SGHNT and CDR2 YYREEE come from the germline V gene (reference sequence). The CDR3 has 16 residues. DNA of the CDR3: TGTGCCAGCAGCTTGAGTTTAACGGGGAGCACAGATACGCAGTATTTT. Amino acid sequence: CASSLSLTGSTDTQYF.

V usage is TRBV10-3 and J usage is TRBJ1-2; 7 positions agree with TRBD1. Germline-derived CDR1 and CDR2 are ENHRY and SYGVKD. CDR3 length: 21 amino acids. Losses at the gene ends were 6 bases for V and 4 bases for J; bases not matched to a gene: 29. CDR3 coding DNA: TGTGCCATCAGGGGACACGGGCAAGAAAACCGAGACAGGGTAAACATCTATGGCTACACCTTC. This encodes CAIRGHGQENRDRVNIYGYTF.

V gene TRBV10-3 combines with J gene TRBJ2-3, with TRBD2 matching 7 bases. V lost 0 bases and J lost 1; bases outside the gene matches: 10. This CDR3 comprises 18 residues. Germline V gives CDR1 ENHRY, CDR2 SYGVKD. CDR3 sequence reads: CAISESFFGLAGTDTQYF. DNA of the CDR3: TGTGCCATCAGTGAGTCTTTCTTCGGGCTAGCGGGCACAGATACGCAGTATTTT.

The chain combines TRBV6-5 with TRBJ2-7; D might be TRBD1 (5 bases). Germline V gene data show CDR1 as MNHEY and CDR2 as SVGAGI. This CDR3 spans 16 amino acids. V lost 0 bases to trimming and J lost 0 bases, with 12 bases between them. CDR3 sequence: CASSYSGVASSYEQYF. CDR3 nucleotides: TGTGCCAGCAGTTACTCAGGGGTCGCGTCCTCCTACGAGCAGTACTTC.

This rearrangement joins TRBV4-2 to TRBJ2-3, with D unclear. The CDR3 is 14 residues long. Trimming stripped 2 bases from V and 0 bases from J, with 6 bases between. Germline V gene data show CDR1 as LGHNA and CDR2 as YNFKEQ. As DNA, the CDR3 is TGTGCCAGCAGCCAAAGGTATAGCACAGATACGCAGTATTTT. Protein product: CASSQRYSTDTQYF.

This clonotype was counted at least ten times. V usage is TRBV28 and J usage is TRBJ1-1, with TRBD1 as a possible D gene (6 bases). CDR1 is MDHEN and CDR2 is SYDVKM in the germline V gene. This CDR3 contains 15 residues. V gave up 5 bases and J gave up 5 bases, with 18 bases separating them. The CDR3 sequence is CASSPRLGGGTEAFF. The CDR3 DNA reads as TGTGCCAGCAGTCCACGATTGGGGGGCGGGACTGAAGCTTTCTTT.

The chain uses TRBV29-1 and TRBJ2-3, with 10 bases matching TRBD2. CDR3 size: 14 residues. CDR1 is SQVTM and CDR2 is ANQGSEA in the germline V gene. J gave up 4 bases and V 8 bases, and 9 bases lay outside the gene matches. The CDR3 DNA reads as TGCAGCTTCGAGCGGGGGGGCCCCGCAGATACGCAGTATTTT. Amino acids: CSFERGGPADTQYF.

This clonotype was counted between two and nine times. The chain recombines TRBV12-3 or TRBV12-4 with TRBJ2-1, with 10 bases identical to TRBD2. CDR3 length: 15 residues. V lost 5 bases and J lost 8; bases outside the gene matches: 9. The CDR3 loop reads CASSLSGGALHEQFF. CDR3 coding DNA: TGTGCCAGCAGTCTCAGCGGGGGGGCACTCCATGAGCAGTTCTTC.

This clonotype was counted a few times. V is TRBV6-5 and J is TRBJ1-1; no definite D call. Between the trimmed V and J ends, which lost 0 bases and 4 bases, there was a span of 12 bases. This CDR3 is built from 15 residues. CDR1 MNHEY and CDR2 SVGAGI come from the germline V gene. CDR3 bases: TGTGCCAGCAGTTACTCGGCGGGAAGCGGCACTGAAGCTTTCTTT. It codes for CASSYSAGSGTEAFF.

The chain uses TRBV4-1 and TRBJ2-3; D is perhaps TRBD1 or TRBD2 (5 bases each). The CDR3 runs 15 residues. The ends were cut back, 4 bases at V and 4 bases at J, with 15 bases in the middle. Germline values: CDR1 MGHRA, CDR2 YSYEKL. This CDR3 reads CASSRSGTEADTQYF. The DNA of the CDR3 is TGCGCCAGCAGCCGGTCCGGGACGGAGGCAGATACGCAGTATTTT.

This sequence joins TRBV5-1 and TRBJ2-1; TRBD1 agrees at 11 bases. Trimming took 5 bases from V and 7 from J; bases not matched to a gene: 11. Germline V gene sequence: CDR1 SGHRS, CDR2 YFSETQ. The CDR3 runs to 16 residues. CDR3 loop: CASSSSPGTGGNEQFF. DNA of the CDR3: TGCGCCAGCAGTTCCTCCCCCGGGACAGGGGGGAATGAGCAGTTCTTC.

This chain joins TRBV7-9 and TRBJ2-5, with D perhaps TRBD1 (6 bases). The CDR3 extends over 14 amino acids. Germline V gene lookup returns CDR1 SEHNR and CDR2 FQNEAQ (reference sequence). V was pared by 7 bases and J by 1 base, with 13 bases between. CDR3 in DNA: TGTGCCAGCACCCAAGACAGGATCCAAGAGACCCAGTACTTC. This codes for CASTQDRIQETQYF.

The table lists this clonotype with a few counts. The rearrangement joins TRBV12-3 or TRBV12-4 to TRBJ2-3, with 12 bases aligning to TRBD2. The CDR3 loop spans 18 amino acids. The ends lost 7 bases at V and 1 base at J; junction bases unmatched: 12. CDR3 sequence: CASIPSFRLAGGTDTQYF. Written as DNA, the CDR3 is TGTGCCAGCATCCCAAGTTTCCGACTAGCGGGGGGCACAGATACGCAGTATTTT.

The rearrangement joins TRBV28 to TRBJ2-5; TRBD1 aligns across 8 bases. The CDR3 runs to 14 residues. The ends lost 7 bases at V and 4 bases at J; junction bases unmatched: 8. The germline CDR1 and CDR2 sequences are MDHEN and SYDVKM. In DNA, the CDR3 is TGTGCCAGCAACGAGCCTGGACAGGGAGAGACCCAGTACTTC. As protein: CASNEPGQGETQYF.

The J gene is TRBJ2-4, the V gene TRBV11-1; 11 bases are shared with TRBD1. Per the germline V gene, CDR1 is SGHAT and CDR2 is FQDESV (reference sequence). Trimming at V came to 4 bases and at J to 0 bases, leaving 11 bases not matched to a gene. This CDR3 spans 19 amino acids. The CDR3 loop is CASSSNPGQGALAKNIQYF. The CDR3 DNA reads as TGTGCCAGCAGCTCTAACCCCGGACAGGGGGCCCTAGCCAAAAACATTCAGTACTTC.

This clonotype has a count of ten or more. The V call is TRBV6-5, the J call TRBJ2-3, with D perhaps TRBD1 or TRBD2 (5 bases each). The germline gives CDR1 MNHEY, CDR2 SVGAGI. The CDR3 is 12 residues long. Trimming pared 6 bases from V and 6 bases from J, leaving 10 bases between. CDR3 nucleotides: TGTGCCAGCAGCGGGGACGGGGATACGCAGTATTTT. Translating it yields CASSGDGDTQYF.